These T cell receptor beta chains were read from a single sample in a study of post-analysis software for immune sequencing data. TCRdb itself ran the PCR reads through MiXCR, one entry per CDR3 protein. This table has 820,000 or so distinct CDR3 sequences, about 53% appearing once. Sequencing used blood. The receptors come from a girl aged 5 to 17 with multiple sclerosis. The CDR3 runs from the conserved cysteine through the conserved F or W. D genes are given only for firm matches. Some rows mark clone size as missing; the rest say once, few, many or name a class of expanded clone.

TRBJ2-7 TRBD1 TRBV10-3 NA CATASQPGQGSSYEQYF TGTGCCACCGCTAGCCAACCGGGACAGGGAAGCTCCTACGAGCAGTACTTC
TRBJ1-2 NA TRBV12-3/TRBV12-4 NA CASSFPYKGRVNYGYTF TGTGCCAGCAGTTTTCCATATAAGGGCAGGGTCAACTATGGCTACACCTTC
TRBJ2-7 TRBD1 TRBV12-3/TRBV12-4 few CASSPHGQVTYEQYF TGTGCCAGCAGTCCCCATGGACAGGTCACCTACGAGCAGTACTTC
TRBJ1-5 TRBD1 TRBV4-1 NA CASSQGQGRYQPQHF TGCGCCAGCAGCCAAGGACAGGGGAGATATCAGCCCCAGCATTTT
TRBJ1-2 NA TRBV5-5 NA CASSLFIGGYGYTF TGTGCCAGCAGCTTGTTCATCGGGGGCTATGGCTACACCTTC
TRBJ2-7 NA TRBV6-1 NA CASGVRNYEQYF TGTGCCAGCGGGGTCCGGAACTACGAGCAGTACTTC
TRBJ2-5 TRBD1 TRBV7-9 NA CASSSPGGQETQYF TGTGCCAGCAGCTCCCCAGGGGGTCAGGAGACCCAGTACTTC
TRBJ2-7 TRBD2 TRBV20-1 NA CSAREGTNNEQYF TGCAGTGCTAGAGAGGGGACTAACAACGAGCAGTACTTC
TRBJ1-5 NA TRBV2 NA CASSEGSKNQPQHF TGTGCCAGCAGTGAGGGCAGTAAAAATCAGCCCCAGCATTTT
TRBJ2-1 NA TRBV29-1 NA CSVGPYDEQFF TGCAGCGTTGGGCCCTATGATGAGCAGTTCTTC
TRBJ2-7 NA TRBV5-1 few CASSSPRGGPEGIYEQYF TGCGCCAGCAGCTCTCCCAGGGGAGGACCTGAGGGTATATACGAGCAGTACTTC
TRBJ2-3 TRBD2 TRBV29-1 NA CSVEELEADSGRAADTQYF TGCAGCGTTGAAGAGCTCGAGGCAGACAGCGGGAGGGCCGCAGATACGCAGTATTTT
TRBJ2-1 NA TRBV7-9 NA CASSFMIEQFF TGTGCCAGCAGCTTTATGATTGAGCAGTTCTTC
TRBJ2-6 TRBD1 TRBV10-3 NA CAIRDRGLGANVLTF TGTGCCATCAGGGACAGGGGGCTTGGGGCCAACGTCCTGACTTTC
TRBJ2-7 NA TRBV20-1 NA CSASIYPSAGHYEQYF TGCAGTGCTAGTATTTATCCGTCAGCGGGACACTACGAGCAGTACTTC
TRBJ2-1 NA TRBV2 NA CASNLGLSREQFF TGTGCCAGCAACCTGGGACTCTCTCGGGAGCAGTTCTTC
TRBJ2-7 NA TRBV21-1 few CASPGTSGRITPLYEQYF TGTGCCAGCCCCGGGACTAGCGGGAGGATTACCCCACTCTACGAGCAGTACTTC
TRBJ2-7 TRBD1 TRBV20-1 NA CSASGTGDEQYF TGCAGTGCTAGTGGGACAGGGGACGAGCAGTACTTC
TRBJ2-7 TRBD2 TRBV12-3/TRBV12-4 NA CASSPLGGGYPYEQYF TGTGCCAGCAGTCCACTTGGGGGGGGATATCCCTACGAGCAGTACTTC
TRBJ1-1 NA TRBV5-1 NA CASSLEGPENTEAFF TGCGCCAGCAGCTTGGAGGGGCCAGAGAACACTGAAGCTTTCTTT
TRBJ2-3 NA TRBV5-5 few CASSPLGTQYF TGTGCCAGCAGCCCTTTGGGTACGCAGTATTTT
TRBJ2-7 NA TRBV15 NA CATSSLRGSYPTYEQYF TGTGCCACCAGCAGCCTACGGGGATCTTACCCGACCTACGAGCAGTACTTC
TRBJ2-7 NA TRBV29-1 few CSAAAGGVEQYF TGCAGCGCAGCTGCGGGTGGGGTCGAGCAGTACTTC
TRBJ1-2 TRBD1 TRBV6-4 NA CANRPGTGGNYGYTF TGTGCCAACAGACCCGGGACAGGGGGGAACTATGGCTACACCTTC
TRBJ2-3 TRBD2 TRBV18 NA CASFGTSGRPSTDTQYF TGTGCCAGCTTCGGGACTAGCGGGAGGCCCAGCACAGATACGCAGTATTTT
TRBJ2-7 TRBD1 TRBV20-1 few CSARLRGRMTYEQYF TGCAGTGCTAGGTTGAGGGGGCGTATGACCTACGAGCAGTACTTC
TRBJ1-1 TRBD1 TRBV4-2 once CASSQDQQDRGRDTEAFF TGTGCCAGCAGCCAAGATCAGCAGGACAGGGGACGGGACACTGAAGCTTTCTTT
TRBJ1-2 NA TRBV9 NA CASSEAVPGTIGYTF TGTGCCAGCAGCGAAGCCGTACCGGGAACAATAGGCTACACCTTC
TRBJ2-1 NA TRBV12-3/TRBV12-4 NA CASRPTGTQLREQFF TGTGCCAGCAGACCAACCGGGACCCAACTCAGGGAGCAGTTCTTC
TRBJ2-1 TRBD2 TRBV7-3 NA CASSKAGGRNEQFF TGTGCCAGCAGCAAAGCGGGAGGGAGAAATGAGCAGTTCTTC
TRBJ2-4 NA TRBV12-3/TRBV12-4 NA CASTEALSPVDAQYF TGTGCCAGCACCGAGGCTCTTTCCCCGGTAGACGCTCAGTACTTC
TRBJ1-4 TRBD1 TRBV7-2 NA CASSPRDRGREKLFF TGTGCCAGCAGCCCTAGGGACAGAGGACGGGAAAAACTGTTTTTT
TRBJ2-6 NA TRBV15 few CATSIGRVPLSGANVLTF TGTGCCACCAGCATCGGCCGTGTCCCCCTCTCTGGGGCCAACGTCCTGACTTTC
TRBJ2-5 TRBD2 TRBV29-1 NA CSVGEGKKETQYF TGCAGCGTTGGGGAGGGCAAGAAAGAGACCCAGTACTTC
TRBJ1-2 TRBD1 TRBV30 NA CACYRGGYTF TGTGCCTGCTACAGGGGAGGCTACACCTTC
TRBJ1-4 NA TRBV20-1 NA CSAPKGEKRFF TGCAGTGCTCCCAAGGGGGAAAAACGGTTTTTT
TRBJ1-2 TRBD1 TRBV29-1 few CSVHDRVQSNYGYTF TGCAGCGTCCACGACAGGGTACAATCCAACTATGGCTACACCTTC
TRBJ2-1 TRBD2 TRBV6-4 many CASSDRTSGEQFF TGTGCCAGCAGTGACCGGACTAGCGGGGAGCAGTTCTTC
TRBJ2-5 NA TRBV5-1 NA CASSLSGGKTQYF TGCGCCAGCAGCTTAAGCGGCGGGAAGACCCAGTACTTC
TRBJ2-3 TRBD2 TRBV11-2 NA CASSLVVAGDTQYF TGTGCCAGCAGCCTCGTGGTAGCGGGCGATACGCAGTATTTT
TRBJ1-5 NA TRBV6-1 few CASSERTDSQYSNQPQHF TGTGCCAGCAGTGAGCGCACGGACAGCCAATATAGCAATCAGCCCCAGCATTTT
TRBJ2-3 NA TRBV7-3 few CASNGGQTDTQYF TGTGCCAGCAATGGGGGGCAGACAGATACGCAGTATTTT
TRBJ2-7 TRBD2 TRBV20-1 NA CSALARGGRSYNEQYF TGCAGTGCTCTGGCTCGGGGGGGGCGGTCCTACAATGAGCAGTACTTC
TRBJ2-7 NA TRBV20-1 NA CSVGFPGGSYEQYF TGCAGTGTCGGGTTTCCCGGAGGTTCCTACGAGCAGTACTTC
TRBJ2-5 NA TRBV7-8 NA CASRTSAGTSETQYF TGTGCCAGCAGGACCTCTGCGGGGACTTCAGAGACCCAGTACTTC
TRBJ2-5 NA TRBV6-5 few CASSQTVKETQYF TGTGCCAGCAGTCAGACGGTAAAAGAGACCCAGTACTTC
TRBJ2-7 NA TRBV7-2 NA CASSPLVGEQYF TGTGCCAGCAGCCCACTAGTAGGCGAGCAGTACTTC
TRBJ2-4 NA TRBV7-8 once CASSWRLGTKNIQYF TGTGCCAGCAGCTGGCGACTGGGGACCAAAAACATTCAGTACTTC
TRBJ1-5 NA TRBV5-1 NA CASSYAGSQPQHF TGCGCCAGCAGCTACGCAGGGTCCCAGCCCCAGCATTTT
TRBJ1-2 NA TRBV7-9 NA CTSSLRDLGHGYTF TGTACCAGCAGCTTGAGGGACCTCGGGCATGGCTACACCTTC
TRBJ2-3 NA TRBV20-1 NA CSAPWRDFVTDTQYF TGCAGTGCCCCCTGGAGGGATTTTGTCACAGATACGCAGTATTTT
TRBJ2-7 NA TRBV20-1 NA CSARKPLTGEQYF TGCAGTGCTAGGAAGCCCCTCACAGGGGAGCAGTACTTC
TRBJ1-5 NA TRBV29-1 few CSVERGVGQPQHF TGCAGCGTTGAGAGGGGGGTCGGCCAGCCCCAGCATTTT
TRBJ2-1 NA TRBV7-9 NA CASSLSRSGEQFF TGTGCCAGCAGCTTATCCCGGTCAGGTGAGCAGTTCTTC
TRBJ2-5 TRBD2 TRBV20-1 NA CSAGTSGSKETQYF TGCAGTGCGGGGACTAGCGGGAGTAAGGAGACCCAGTACTTC
TRBJ2-5 NA TRBV4-2 NA CASSQENGGLQETQYF TGTGCCAGCAGCCAAGAAAACGGGGGCTTACAAGAGACCCAGTACTTC
TRBJ1-5 NA TRBV14 NA CASSQARGTPLHF TGTGCCAGCAGCCAAGCCAGGGGAACTCCCCTGCATTTT
TRBJ1-2 NA TRBV7-2 few CASSLGNRVLRGYTF TGTGCCAGCAGCTTAGGCAACAGGGTCCTCAGGGGCTACACCTTC
TRBJ2-3 TRBD2 TRBV15 NA CATSRALSGGSLSTDTQYF TGTGCCACCAGCAGAGCACTTAGCGGGGGATCCCTAAGCACAGATACGCAGTATTTT
TRBJ2-7 TRBD1 TRBV2 NA CASSDVGQGVYEQYF TGTGCCAGCAGTGATGTTGGACAGGGTGTCTACGAGCAGTACTTC